This is a list of T cell receptor beta chains from one sample in a study of early T cells in non-severe SARS-CoV-2 infection. TCRdb reanalysed the 5' RACE reads using MiXCR and keeps one entry per CDR3 protein. Altogether tens of thousands of distinct CDR3 sequences are present, about 5.7% being singletons, with the ten largest covering under 6%. Sequencing was done on a sample of whole blood. These receptors originate from an adult who was a healthcare worker with PCR-confirmed SARS-CoV-2 infection or an uninfected control (not recorded which). CDR3s include the opening cysteine and the closing phenylalanine or tryptophan. Each record gives: V gene, D gene, clone size, J gene, CDR3 DNA, CDR3 protein. A D gene is named only where the DNA matches it firmly. The size of a clone is reported for some rows only, either as once, few or many, or as a class for expanded clones.

TRBV10-1	TRBD2	many	TRBJ2-3	TGCGCCAGCAGTGAGGGACTAGCGGCCAGCACAGATACGCAGTATTTT	CASSEGLAASTDTQYF
TRBV19	NA	many	TRBJ2-6	TGTGCCAGTAGTATAGTCCCCAGCTCTGGGGCCAACGTCCTGACTTTC	CASSIVPSSGANVLTF
TRBV12-3/TRBV12-4	NA	medium-sized	TRBJ2-3	TGTGCCAGCAGTTTACAAAGTGGAGATACGCAGTATTTT	CASSLQSGDTQYF
TRBV7-9	TRBD1	many	TRBJ2-3	TGTGCCAGCAGCTTCGGACAGGTCCTTGTCACAGATACGCAGTATTTT	CASSFGQVLVTDTQYF
TRBV28	NA	NA	TRBJ2-5	TGTGCCAGCAGTTTAGGGTTGACTTTTGTTCAGGAGACCCAGTACTTC	CASSLGLTFVQETQYF
TRBV20-1	TRBD2	few	TRBJ2-1	TGCAGTGCTAGAGATAGAACTAGCGGGAGGCTAGAGCAGTTCTTC	CSARDRTSGRLEQFF
TRBV12-3/TRBV12-4	NA	many	TRBJ1-1	TGTGCCAGCAGTTTTGGGGGCACTGAAGCTTTCTTT	CASSFGGTEAFF
TRBV6-5	NA	many	TRBJ2-5	TGTGCCAGCAGGCCAGGGTTTTACTTGAAAGTAGAGACCCAGTACTTC	CASRPGFYLKVETQYF
TRBV10-3	NA	many	TRBJ1-3	TGTGCCATCAGTCCACTAACAGGGTTTGGAAACACCATATATTTT	CAISPLTGFGNTIYF
TRBV19	NA	many	TRBJ2-1	TGTGCCAGTAGCTTGAGCGGGTACTCCTACAATGAGCAGTTCTTC	CASSLSGYSYNEQFF
TRBV20-1	NA	NA	TRBJ2-1	TGCAGTGCCAGAGCCCGGGACCACTACAATGAGCAGTTCTTC	CSARARDHYNEQFF
TRBV20-1	TRBD2	few	TRBJ2-1	TGCAGTGCTAGGGCCTCGACTAGCGGGAGGCCAAATGAGCAGTTCTTC	CSARASTSGRPNEQFF
TRBV18	TRBD1	few	TRBJ1-5	TGTGCCAGCTCACTAGGCAGGGGGAGAATTAAGCCCCAGCATTTT	CASSLGRGRIKPQHF
TRBV3-1	NA	many	TRBJ2-1	TGTGCCAGCAGCCGGGTACGAAATGAGCAGTTCTTC	CASSRVRNEQFF
TRBV6-2/TRBV6-3	NA	many	TRBJ2-2	TGTGCCAGCAGATCCAGTCGGGTCACCGGGGAGCTGTTTTTT	CASRSSRVTGELFF
TRBV4-1	TRBD2	many	TRBJ2-6	TGCGCCAGCAGCCAAGGCGGGAGGCCTACTGGGGCCAACGTCCTGACTTTC	CASSQGGRPTGANVLTF
TRBV6-5	TRBD2	many	TRBJ2-1	TGTGCCAGCAGTTACTCTAGCGGGGATTACAATGAGCAGTTCTTC	CASSYSSGDYNEQFF
TRBV30	NA	many	TRBJ1-1	TGTGCCTGGAGTACCCGACAGTGGGGTGAAGCTTTCTTT	CAWSTRQWGEAFF
TRBV7-6	NA	many	TRBJ2-3	TGTGCCAGCAGCTCGATTGGAGGTCCAGATACGCAGTATTTT	CASSSIGGPDTQYF
TRBV10-1	NA	many	TRBJ2-7	TGCGCCAGCAGTCCGGGAGCCTCGTGGGAGCAGTACTTC	CASSPGASWEQYF
TRBV2	NA	many	TRBJ1-4	TGTGCCAGCAGAACGCATCCAACTAATGAAAAACTGTTTTTT	CASRTHPTNEKLFF
TRBV9	NA	few	TRBJ1-1	TGTGCCAGCAGCCCTCCCGCAGGGATCGCTGAAGCTTTCTTT	CASSPPAGIAEAFF
TRBV5-1	TRBD1	many	TRBJ1-6	TGCGCCAGCAGCGCGCAGGACAGGAGCACCCTCCACTTT	CASSAQDRSTLHF
TRBV6-5	NA	many	TRBJ2-3	TGTGCCAGCAGACAATCTTTAACTGCGACAGATACGCAGTATTTT	CASRQSLTATDTQYF
TRBV12-3/TRBV12-4	TRBD2	many	TRBJ2-1	TGTGCCAGCAGTCCAATAGCGGGAGGGACGGATGAGCAGTTCTTC	CASSPIAGGTDEQFF
TRBV7-2	NA	many	TRBJ2-2	TGTGCCAGCAGCTTACTAGCAACGAACACCGGGGAGCTGTTTTTT	CASSLLATNTGELFF
TRBV30	NA	many	TRBJ1-3	TGTGCCTGGAGTGTATCTCTACGTTCCTCTGGAAACACCATATATTTT	CAWSVSLRSSGNTIYF
TRBV28	NA	NA	TRBJ2-7	TGTGCCAGCAGTTGGACTTGGGGCACCCAAGGCTACGAGCAGTACTTC	CASSWTWGTQGYEQYF
TRBV10-1	TRBD2	few	TRBJ2-3	TGCGCCAGCAGTGAGCTAGCGGGAGGCACAGATACGCAGTATTTT	CASSELAGGTDTQYF
TRBV18	NA	many	TRBJ1-1	TGTGCCAGCTCACCACAAGGACAGAGGAACACTGAAGCTTTCTTT	CASSPQGQRNTEAFF
TRBV5-1	TRBD2	NA	TRBJ2-5	TGCGCCAGCAGCACCGGGACTAGCGAGGCAGAGACCCAGTACTTC	CASSTGTSEAETQYF
TRBV7-3	NA	NA	TRBJ2-5	TGTGCCAGCAATCTACTACTGGAGACCCAGTACTTC	CASNLLLETQYF
TRBV9	NA	NA	TRBJ1-1	TGTGCCAGCAGCGTAGTTGGAGGTCGGGGAGAGACTTTCTTT	CASSVVGGRGETFF
TRBV7-9	NA	many	TRBJ2-7	TGTGCCAGCAGCTTAGCAGTAGCGTCCTACGAGCAGTACTTC	CASSLAVASYEQYF
TRBV11-2	TRBD2	NA	TRBJ2-1	TGTGCCAGCAGTTACACTAGCGGGAGTACCTACAATGAGCAGTTCTTC	CASSYTSGSTYNEQFF
TRBV6-2/TRBV6-3	NA	many	TRBJ2-6	TGTGCCAGCAGTTACTCGAGCTCTGGGGCCAACGTCCTGACTTTC	CASSYSSSGANVLTF
TRBV7-9	TRBD2	few	TRBJ2-1	TGTGCCAGCAGTTATAGCGGGAGCTCCTACAATGAGCAGTTCTTC	CASSYSGSSYNEQFF
TRBV12-3/TRBV12-4	TRBD2	many	TRBJ2-7	TGTGCCAGCCTAAATAGCGGGAGCTCCTACGAGCAGTACTTC	CASLNSGSSYEQYF
TRBV3-1	TRBD2	many	TRBJ2-7	TGTGCCAGCAGCCCTGGACTAGCGGGGTCCTACGAGCAGTACTTC	CASSPGLAGSYEQYF
TRBV3-1	NA	few	TRBJ2-3	TGTGCCAGCAGCCAAGTAAGGGGCGGCGGAACGCAGTATTTT	CASSQVRGGGTQYF
TRBV4-3	TRBD2	few	TRBJ2-2	TGCGCCAGCAGCCCAGACCCTATCGGGAGGGGAACCGGGGAGCTGTTTTTT	CASSPDPIGRGTGELFF
TRBV5-1	NA	many	TRBJ1-1	TGCGCCAGCAGTGGGACTGATTTGAACACTGAAGCTTTCTTT	CASSGTDLNTEAFF
TRBV7-9	TRBD2	NA	TRBJ2-2	TGTGCCAGCAGCTCGGGACTAGCGCCTACCGGGGAGCTGTTTTTT	CASSSGLAPTGELFF
TRBV7-9	TRBD1	many	TRBJ2-2	TGTGCCAGCAGTTCGACCCAGGGGGCCGACACCGGGGAGCTGTTTTTT	CASSSTQGADTGELFF
TRBV7-9	NA	many	TRBJ1-1	TGTGCCAGCAGCTTAGTGGCAGGGTGGGCTTTCTTT	CASSLVAGWAFF